This T cell receptor beta chain was sequenced in a study of T cells in narcolepsy. V lost 5 bases, J lost 10 bases, and 17 bases lay in between. Germline assignment: CDR1 SGHVS and CDR2 FQNEAQ. The CDR3 covers 13 residues. Repertoires were generated with immunoSEQ multiplex PCR, while TCRdb's copy carries only in-frame clones and drops some. The sample yields under 30,000 clones, 78% seen once. This chain uses TRBV7-8 with TRBJ1-2, with D possibly TRBD1 on 5 matching bases. This receptor was taken from a human donor with narcolepsy. The sample consisted of CD45RA- memory CD4+ T cells from PBMCs. The CDR3, as DNA: TGTGCCAGCAGCCCCGGGACCCGACGGGACTACACCTTC. Amino acid sequence: CASSPGTRRDYTF. The full variable domain, with the rest looked up from reference TRBV7-8 and TRBJ1-2, is GAGVSQSPRYKVAKRGQDVALRCDPISGHVSLFWYQQALGQGPEFLTYFQNEAQLDKSGLPSDRFFAERPEGSVSTLKIQRTQQEDSAVYLCASSPGTRRDYTFGSGTRLTVV.